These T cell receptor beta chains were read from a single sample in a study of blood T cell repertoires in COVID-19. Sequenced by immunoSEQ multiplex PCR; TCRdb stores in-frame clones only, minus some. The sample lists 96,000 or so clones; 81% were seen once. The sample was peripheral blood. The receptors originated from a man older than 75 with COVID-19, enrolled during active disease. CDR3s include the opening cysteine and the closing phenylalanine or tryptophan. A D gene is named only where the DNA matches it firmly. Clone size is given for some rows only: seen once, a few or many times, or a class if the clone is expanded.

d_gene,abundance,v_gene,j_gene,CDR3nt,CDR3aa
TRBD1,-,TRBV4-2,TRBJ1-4,TGTGCCAGCAGCCAAGCCCAAAAAGAGGGACAGGAATATGAAAAACTGTTTTTT,CASSQAQKEGQEYEKLFF
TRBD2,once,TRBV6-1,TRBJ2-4,TGTGCCAGCAGTGCCCCGGGACTAGCGGGGGCTCTAGCCAAAAACATTCAGTACTTC,CASSAPGLAGALAKNIQYF
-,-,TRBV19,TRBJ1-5,TGTGCCAGTAGTATTAGTCGGGGAAGGGGGAATCAGCCCCAGCATTTT,CASSISRGRGNQPQHF
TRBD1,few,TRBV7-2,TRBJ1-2,TGTGCCAGCAGCTTGGGGACAGGGGGTTTTTATGGCTACACCTTC,CASSLGTGGFYGYTF
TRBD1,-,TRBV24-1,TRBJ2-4,TGTGCCACAGGGGGCGCAGCCAAAAACATTCAGTACTTC,CATGGAAKNIQYF
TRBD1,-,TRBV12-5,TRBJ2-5,TGTGCTAGTGGTGCGGGACAGGGAGGGGAGACCCAGTACTTC,CASGAGQGGETQYF
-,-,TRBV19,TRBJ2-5,TGTGCCAGTAGTATTAGGGGGAACCAAGAGACCCAGTACTTC,CASSIRGNQETQYF
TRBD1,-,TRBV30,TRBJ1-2,TGTGCCTGGATTCGGGAGGGGGCGAACTATGGCTACACCTTC,CAWIREGANYGYTF
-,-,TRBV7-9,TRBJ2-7,TGTGCCAGCAGCTTAGTCTCCGGATCGGGGTACACCTCCTACGAGCAGTACTTC,CASSLVSGSGYTSYEQYF
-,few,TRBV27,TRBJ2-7,TGTGCCAGCTCTACTACTAGTCGCGGAGCCTACGAGCAGTACTTC,CASSTTSRGAYEQYF
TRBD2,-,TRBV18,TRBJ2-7,TGTGCCAGCTCACCACAGCCCATGTCTAGCGGTTCCTACGAGCAGTACTTC,CASSPQPMSSGSYEQYF
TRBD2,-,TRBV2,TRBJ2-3,TGTGCCAGCAGTGCTAGTAGCGGGAGGGACAGCACAGATACGCAGTATTTT,CASSASSGRDSTDTQYF
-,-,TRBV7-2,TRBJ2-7,TGTGCCAGCAGCTTATTTAGCTCCTACGAGCAGTACTTC,CASSLFSSYEQYF
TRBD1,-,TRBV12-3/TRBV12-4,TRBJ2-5,TGTGCCAGCAGCCGCTCAGGGGGAGAGACCCAGTACTTC,CASSRSGGETQYF
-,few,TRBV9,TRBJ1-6,TGTGCCAGCAGCGTAGCTACTGATAATTCACCCCTCCACTTT,CASSVATDNSPLHF
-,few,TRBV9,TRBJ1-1,TGTGCCAGCAGCGTAGCCCCTGGGGTGGGGACACTGAACACTGAAGCTTTCTTT,CASSVAPGVGTLNTEAFF
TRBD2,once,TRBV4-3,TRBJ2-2,TGCGCCAGCAGCCGGGGACTAGCGGGGAACACCGGGGAGCTGTTTTTT,CASSRGLAGNTGELFF
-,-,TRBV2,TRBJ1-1,TGTGCCAGCACCGTGGGGGGGGAAGCTTTCTTT,CASTVGGEAFF
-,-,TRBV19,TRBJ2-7,TGTGCCAGTAGTATCAAGGCAGGGTGGTACTACGAGCAGTACTTC,CASSIKAGWYYEQYF
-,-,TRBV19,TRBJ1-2,TGTGCCAGTAGTAACAGGGCGGTCGGCTACACCTTC,CASSNRAVGYTF
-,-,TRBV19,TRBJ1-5,TGTGCCAGTAGTGGACAGAGGGATCAGCCCCAGCATTTT,CASSGQRDQPQHF
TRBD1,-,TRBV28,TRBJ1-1,TGTGCCAGCAGTAGAAACCCGGGACAGGGGGCAGGAGCTTTCTTT,CASSRNPGQGAGAFF
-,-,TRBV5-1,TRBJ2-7,TGCGCCAGCAGCTTACCCTCTACTCCCGGACAGCGACGACAATCCTACGAGCAGTACTTC,CASSLPSTPGQRRQSYEQYF
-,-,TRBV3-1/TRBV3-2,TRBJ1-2,TGTGCCAGCAGCCAAGGATCCGACAGGTCCTATGGCTACACCTTC,CASSQGSDRSYGYTF
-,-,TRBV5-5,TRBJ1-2,TGTGCCAGCAGGTTGGACACTGGCTACACCTTC,CASRLDTGYTF
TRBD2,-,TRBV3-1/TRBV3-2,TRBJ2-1,TGTGCCAGCAGCCAAGGACTAGCGGGGGGGCTCAATGAGCAGTTCTTC,CASSQGLAGGLNEQFF
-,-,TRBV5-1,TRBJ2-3,TGCGCCAGCAGCCGGGGGACTCTCACAGATACGCAGTATTTT,CASSRGTLTDTQYF
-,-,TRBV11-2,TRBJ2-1,TGTGCCAGCAGCTTAACCGGTTATGAGCAGTTCTTC,CASSLTGYEQFF
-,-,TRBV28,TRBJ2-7,TGTGCCTCTTTGGGCTCAGGCTACGAGCAGTACTTC,CASLGSGYEQYF
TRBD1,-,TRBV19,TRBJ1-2,TGTGCCAGTAGTATCCAGCTGGGACAGGGCTCAACTAACTATGGCTACACCTTC,CASSIQLGQGSTNYGYTF
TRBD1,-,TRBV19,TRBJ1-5,TGTGCCAGTGGAGGGACAGGGGGCAATCAGCCCCAGCATTTT,CASGGTGGNQPQHF
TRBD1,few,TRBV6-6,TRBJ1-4,TGTGCCAGCAGTCTAGTGCCGGGACAGGGACTTATGTCTAATGAAAAACTGTTTTTT,CASSLVPGQGLMSNEKLFF
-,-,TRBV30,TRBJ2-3,TGTGCCTCCGGACTTGGACTCACAGATACGCAGTATTTT,CASGLGLTDTQYF
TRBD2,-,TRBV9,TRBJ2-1,TGTGCCAGCAGCACCACAGCGGGGGGTCCCTACAATGAGCAGTTCTTC,CASSTTAGGPYNEQFF
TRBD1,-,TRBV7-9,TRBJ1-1,TGTGCCAGCAGTTACACAGGGGGGATGAACACTGAAGCTTTCTTT,CASSYTGGMNTEAFF
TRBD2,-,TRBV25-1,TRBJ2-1,TGTGCCAGCAAACTAGCGGGGGGATACAATGAGCAGTTCTTC,CASKLAGGYNEQFF
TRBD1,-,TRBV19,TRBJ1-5,TGTGCCAGTAGTATCCCCGGGACAGGAAATCAGCCCCAGCATTTT,CASSIPGTGNQPQHF
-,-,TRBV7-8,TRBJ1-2,TGTGCCAGCAGCTTCTCACAGGGATATGGCTACACCTTC,CASSFSQGYGYTF
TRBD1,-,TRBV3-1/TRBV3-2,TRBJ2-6,TGTGCCAGCAGCTCCCGTGAAGGGGGCGTAGCTGGGGCCAACGTCCTGACTTTC,CASSSREGGVAGANVLTF
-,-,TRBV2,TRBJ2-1,TGTGCCAGCAGTGAACTTTCTAGTTCGTTCTTC,CASSELSSSFF
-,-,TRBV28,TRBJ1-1,TGTGCCAGCAGTCCGACGACAGCCGGATCTCTGTGGGCTTTCTTT,CASSPTTAGSLWAFF
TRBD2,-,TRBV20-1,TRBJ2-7,TGCAGTGCTAGTGAAACAACCCTAATAGCGGGAGGATACTCCTACGAGCAGTACTTC,CSASETTLIAGGYSYEQYF
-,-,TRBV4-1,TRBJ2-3,TGCGCCAGCAGCCGATCTCGGGCGGGGGCGGGGGATACGCAGTATTTT,CASSRSRAGAGDTQYF
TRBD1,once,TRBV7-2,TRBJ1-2,TGTGCCAGCAGCTTATCCGTCGACAGGGGGCTGGGTGGCTACACCTTC,CASSLSVDRGLGGYTF